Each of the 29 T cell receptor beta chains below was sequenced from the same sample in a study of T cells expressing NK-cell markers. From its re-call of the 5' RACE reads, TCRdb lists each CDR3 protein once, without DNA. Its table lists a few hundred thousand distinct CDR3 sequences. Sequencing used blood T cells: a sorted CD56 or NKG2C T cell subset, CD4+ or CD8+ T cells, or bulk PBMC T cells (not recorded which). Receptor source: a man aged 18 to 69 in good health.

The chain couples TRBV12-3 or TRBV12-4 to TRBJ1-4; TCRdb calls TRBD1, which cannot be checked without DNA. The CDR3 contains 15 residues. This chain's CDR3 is CASSLGGGLGEKLFF.

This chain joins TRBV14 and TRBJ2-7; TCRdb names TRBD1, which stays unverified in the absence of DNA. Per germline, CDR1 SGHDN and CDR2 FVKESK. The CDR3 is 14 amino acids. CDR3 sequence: CASSDRDIAYEQYF. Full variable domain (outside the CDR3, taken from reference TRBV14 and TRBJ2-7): EAGVTQFPSHSVIEKGQTVTLRCDPISGHDNLYWYRRVMGKEIKFLLHFVKESKQDESGMPNNRFLAERTGGTYSTLKVQPAELEDSGVYFCASSDRDIAYEQYFGPGTRLTVT.

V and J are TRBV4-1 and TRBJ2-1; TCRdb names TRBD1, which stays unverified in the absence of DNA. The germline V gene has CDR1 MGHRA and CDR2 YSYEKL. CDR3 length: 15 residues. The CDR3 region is CASSQDLRTGGIQFF.

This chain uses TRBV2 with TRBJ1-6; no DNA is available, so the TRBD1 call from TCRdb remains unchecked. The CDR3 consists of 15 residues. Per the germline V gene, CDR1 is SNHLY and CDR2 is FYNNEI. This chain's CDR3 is CASSGAGTGNRPLHF.

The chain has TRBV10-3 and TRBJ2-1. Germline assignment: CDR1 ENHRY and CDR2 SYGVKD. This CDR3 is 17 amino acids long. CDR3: CAISESIGLSSYNEQFF.

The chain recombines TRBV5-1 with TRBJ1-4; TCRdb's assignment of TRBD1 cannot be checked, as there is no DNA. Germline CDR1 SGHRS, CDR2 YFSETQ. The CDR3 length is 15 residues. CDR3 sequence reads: CASSYRQATNEKLFF.

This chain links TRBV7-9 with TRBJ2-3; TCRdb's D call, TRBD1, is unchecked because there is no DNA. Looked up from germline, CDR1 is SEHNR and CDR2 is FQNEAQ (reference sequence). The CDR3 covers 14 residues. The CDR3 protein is CASSTRDSTDTQYF. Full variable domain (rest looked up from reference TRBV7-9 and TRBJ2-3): DTGVSQNPRHKITKRGQNVTFRCDPISEHNRLYWYRQTLGQGPEFLTYFQNEAQLEKSRLLSDRFSAERPKGSFSTLEIQRTEQGDSAMYLCASSTRDSTDTQYFGPGTRLTVL.

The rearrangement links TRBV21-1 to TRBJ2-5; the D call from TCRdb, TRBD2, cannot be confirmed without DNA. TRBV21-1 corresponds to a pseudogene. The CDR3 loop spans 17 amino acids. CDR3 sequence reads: CASSTLTSGGPEETQYF.

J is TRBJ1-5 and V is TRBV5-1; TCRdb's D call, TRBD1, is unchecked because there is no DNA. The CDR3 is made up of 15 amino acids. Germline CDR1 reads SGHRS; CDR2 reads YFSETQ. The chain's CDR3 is CASSLGGVYGQPQHF. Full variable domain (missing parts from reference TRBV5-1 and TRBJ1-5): KAGVTQTPRYLIKTRGQQVTLSCSPISGHRSVSWYQQTPGQGLQFLFEYFSETQRNKGNFPGRFSGRQFSNSRSEMNVSTLELGDSALYLCASSLGGVYGQPQHFGDGTRLSIL.

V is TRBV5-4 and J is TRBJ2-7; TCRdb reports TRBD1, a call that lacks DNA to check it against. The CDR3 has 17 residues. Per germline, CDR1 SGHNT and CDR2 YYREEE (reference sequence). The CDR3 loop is CASSLRDRGLMNHEQYF. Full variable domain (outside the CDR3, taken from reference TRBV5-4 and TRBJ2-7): ETGVTQSPTHLIKTRGQQVTLRCSSQSGHNTVSWYQQALGQGPQFIFQYYREEENGRGNFPPRFSGLQFPNYSSELNVNALELDDSALYLCASSLRDRGLMNHEQYFGPGTRLTVT.

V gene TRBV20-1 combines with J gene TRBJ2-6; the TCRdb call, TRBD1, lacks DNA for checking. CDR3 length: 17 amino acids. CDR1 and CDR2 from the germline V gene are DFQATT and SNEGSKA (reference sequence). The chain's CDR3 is CSARVRGHRSGANVLTF.

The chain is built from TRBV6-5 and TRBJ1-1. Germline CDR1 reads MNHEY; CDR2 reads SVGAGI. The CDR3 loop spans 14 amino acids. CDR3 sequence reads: CASSYLVANTEAFF.

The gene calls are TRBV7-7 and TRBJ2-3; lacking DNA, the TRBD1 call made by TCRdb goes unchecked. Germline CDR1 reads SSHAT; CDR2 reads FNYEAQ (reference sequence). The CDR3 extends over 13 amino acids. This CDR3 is CASSPRPGDTQYF. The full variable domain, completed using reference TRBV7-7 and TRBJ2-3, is GAGVSQSPRYKVTKRGQDVTLRCDPISSHATLYWYQQALGQGPEFLTYFNYEAQPDKSGLPSDRFSAERPEGSISTLTIQRTEQRDSAMYRCASSPRPGDTQYFGPGTRLTVL.

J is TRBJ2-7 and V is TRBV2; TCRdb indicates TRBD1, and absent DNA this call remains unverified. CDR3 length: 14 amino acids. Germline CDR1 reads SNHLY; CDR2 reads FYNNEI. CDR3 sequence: CASSGRGGSYEQYF.

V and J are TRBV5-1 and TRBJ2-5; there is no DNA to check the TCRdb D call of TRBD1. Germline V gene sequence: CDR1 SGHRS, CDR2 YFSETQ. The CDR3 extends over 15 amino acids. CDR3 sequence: CASSLTGTGRETQYF.

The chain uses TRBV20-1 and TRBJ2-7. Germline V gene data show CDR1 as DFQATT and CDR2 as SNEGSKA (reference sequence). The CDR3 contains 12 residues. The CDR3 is CSARGTAYEQYF.

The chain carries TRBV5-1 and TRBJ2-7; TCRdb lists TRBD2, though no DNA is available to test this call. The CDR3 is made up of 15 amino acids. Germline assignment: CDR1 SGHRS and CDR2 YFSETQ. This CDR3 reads CASSWQGTSSYEQYF. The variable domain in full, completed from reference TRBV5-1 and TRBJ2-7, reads KAGVTQTPRYLIKTRGQQVTLSCSPISGHRSVSWYQQTPGQGLQFLFEYFSETQRNKGNFPGRFSGRQFSNSRSEMNVSTLELGDSALYLCASSWQGTSSYEQYFGPGTRLTVT.

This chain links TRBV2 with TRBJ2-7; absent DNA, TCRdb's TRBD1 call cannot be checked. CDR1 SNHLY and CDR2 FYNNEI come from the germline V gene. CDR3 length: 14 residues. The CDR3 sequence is CASIGQGGLYEQYF. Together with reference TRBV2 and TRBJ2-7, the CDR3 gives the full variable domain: EPEVTQTPSHQVTQMGQEVILRCVPISNHLYFYWYRQILGQKVEFLVSFYNNEISEKSEIFDDQFSVERPDGSNFTLKIRSTKLEDSAMYFCASIGQGGLYEQYFGPGTRLTVT.

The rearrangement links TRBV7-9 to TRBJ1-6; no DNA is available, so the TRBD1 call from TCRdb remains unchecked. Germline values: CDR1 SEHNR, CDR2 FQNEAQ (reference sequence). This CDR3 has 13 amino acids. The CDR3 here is CASILTGVSPLHF.

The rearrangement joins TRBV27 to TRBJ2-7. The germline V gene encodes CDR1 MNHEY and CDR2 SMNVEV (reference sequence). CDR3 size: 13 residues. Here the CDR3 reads CASSLRLAYEQYF.

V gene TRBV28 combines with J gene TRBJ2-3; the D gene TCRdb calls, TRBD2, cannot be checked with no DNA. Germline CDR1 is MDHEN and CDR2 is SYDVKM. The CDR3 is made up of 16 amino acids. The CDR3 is CASKLGGFLSTDTQYF.

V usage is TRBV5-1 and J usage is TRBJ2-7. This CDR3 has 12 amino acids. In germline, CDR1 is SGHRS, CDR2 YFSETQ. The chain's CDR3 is CASSPTLGEQYF.

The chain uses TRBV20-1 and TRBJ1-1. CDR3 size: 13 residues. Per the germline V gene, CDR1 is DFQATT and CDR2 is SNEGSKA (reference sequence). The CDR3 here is CSATGFRNTEAFF.

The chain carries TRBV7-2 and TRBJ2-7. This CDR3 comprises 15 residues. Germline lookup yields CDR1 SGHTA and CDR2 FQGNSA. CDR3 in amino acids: CASSLESQVVYEQYF. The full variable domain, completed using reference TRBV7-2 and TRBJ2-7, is GAGVSQSPSNKVTEKGKDVELRCDPISGHTALYWYRQSLGQGLEFLIYFQGNSAPDKSGLPSDRFSAERTGGSVSTLTIQRTQQEDSAVYLCASSLESQVVYEQYFGPGTRLTVT.

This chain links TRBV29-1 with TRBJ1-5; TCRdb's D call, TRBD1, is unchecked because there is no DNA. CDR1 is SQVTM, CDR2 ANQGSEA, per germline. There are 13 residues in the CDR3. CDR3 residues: CSAGTNSNQPQHF.

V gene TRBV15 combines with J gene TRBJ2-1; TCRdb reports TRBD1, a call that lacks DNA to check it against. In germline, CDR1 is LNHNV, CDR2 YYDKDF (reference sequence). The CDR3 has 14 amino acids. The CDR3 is CATSRGQGDVEQFF.

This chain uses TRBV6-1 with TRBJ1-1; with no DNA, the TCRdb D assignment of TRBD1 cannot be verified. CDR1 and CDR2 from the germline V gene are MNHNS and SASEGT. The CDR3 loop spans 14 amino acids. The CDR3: CASDTGGVYTEAFF.

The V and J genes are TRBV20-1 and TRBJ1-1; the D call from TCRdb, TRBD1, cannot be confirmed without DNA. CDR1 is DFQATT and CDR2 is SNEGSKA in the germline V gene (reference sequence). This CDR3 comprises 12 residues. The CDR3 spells CSVSGVGTEAFF.

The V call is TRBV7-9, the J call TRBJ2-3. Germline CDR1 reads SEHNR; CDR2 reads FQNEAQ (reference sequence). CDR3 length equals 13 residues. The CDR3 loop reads CASSLVVSGTQYF.